Listed below are T cell receptor beta chains from one sample, sequenced in a study of T cells and Merkel cell carcinoma outcomes. TCRdb's table, derived via immunoSEQ multiplex PCR, lists solely in-frame clones and lacks some. The data hold roughly 1,700 clones, with over 85% observed a single time. The sample taken for sequencing was tumor tissue from Merkel cell carcinoma. These receptors all stem from a human donor with Merkel cell carcinoma. CDR3s include the opening cysteine and the closing phenylalanine or tryptophan. D genes are given only for firm matches.

j_gene,d_gene,v_gene,CDR3aa
TRBJ2-2,TRBD1,TRBV7-7,CASSRGQGTGELFF
TRBJ2-1,TRBD1,TRBV28,CASRRQGKRGNEQFF
TRBJ2-1,-,TRBV11-3,CASSFLRVGNFNEQFF
TRBJ2-1,TRBD1,TRBV18,CASSAGTDGREQFF
TRBJ1-4,-,TRBV27,CASSLTALNEKLFF
TRBJ2-7,TRBD2,TRBV7-3,CASSPGGEQYF
TRBJ1-4,-,TRBV4-2,CASSQDRIKEKLFF
TRBJ2-1,-,TRBV27,CASIPGSGLNEQFF
TRBJ2-1,TRBD1,TRBV19,CASSRTGGGNEQFF
TRBJ2-1,TRBD2,TRBV9,CASSPHSGLSYNEQFF
TRBJ2-3,TRBD2,TRBV7-9,CASSLGGGRDTQYF
TRBJ2-7,TRBD1,TRBV19,CASSNGGQGTYEQYF
TRBJ1-2,-,TRBV10-3,CAISGTAYGYTF
TRBJ2-1,TRBD2,TRBV19,CASSKAGGYDEQFF
TRBJ2-4,TRBD2,TRBV11-2,CASRIWGRGGIRDIQYF
TRBJ2-1,-,TRBV9,CASSVDVVPNEQFF
TRBJ1-1,TRBD1,TRBV30,CAWHQSRTGMNTEAFF
TRBJ2-3,TRBD2,TRBV19,CASNLAGAPGDTQYF
TRBJ1-2,-,TRBV5-6,CASSLGVGYTF
TRBJ2-4,-,TRBV20-1,CSASSGYHWF
TRBJ1-1,-,TRBV9,CASSGGMNTEAFF
TRBJ2-6,TRBD1,TRBV28,CASSPGQGYSGANVLTF
TRBJ2-7,TRBD2,TRBV9,CASSPRVAGALGEQYF
TRBJ2-2,TRBD2,TRBV27,CASRLVAGSGELFF
TRBJ2-7,TRBD2,TRBV4-3,CASSQGYSLAGGDEQYF
TRBJ1-6,TRBD1,TRBV7-9,CASRRGGGWWNSPLHF
TRBJ2-1,-,TRBV5-4,CASSLRTAGYNEQFF
TRBJ2-5,TRBD2,TRBV7-8,CASSSLAGEAETQYF
TRBJ1-2,-,TRBV2,CASTGQLGNGYTF
TRBJ2-3,TRBD2,TRBV27,CASSFFPASGGATSYF
TRBJ2-7,-,TRBV20-1,CSVPLDYEQYF
TRBJ1-3,TRBD1,TRBV5-6,CASSLRRTTGGFGNTIYF
TRBJ1-1,TRBD1,TRBV13,CASSPRQGNTEAFF
TRBJ2-7,TRBD2,TRBV28,CASSSPGLAAEQYF
TRBJ2-1,-,TRBV7-6,CASSFNSVMGNEQFF
TRBJ1-2,-,TRBV20-1,CSARRVDGYTF
TRBJ2-5,-,TRBV13,CASSPRREEGETQYF
TRBJ2-2,-,TRBV5-4,CASSLAGGRVTGELFF
TRBJ2-2,TRBD2,TRBV28,CASSVPGLAGGPNTGELFF
TRBJ2-7,-,TRBV6-6,CASTDSYEQYF
TRBJ1-5,-,TRBV4-3,CASSQDRGNQPQHF
TRBJ2-1,TRBD2,TRBV19,CASAETSGSLNEQFF
TRBJ2-3,-,TRBV11-2,CASSLGSTDTQYF
TRBJ2-5,TRBD2,TRBV9,CASSGQGRGGRETQYF
TRBJ1-2,-,TRBV30,CAWTLSLTDSGFVGYTF
TRBJ2-2,-,TRBV19,CASMAVGVTGELFF
TRBJ2-3,TRBD2,TRBV4-1,CASSQGPAGGPTESSDTQYF
TRBJ2-5,TRBD1,TRBV11-3,CASSSGQGETQYF
TRBJ1-2,-,TRBV5-4,CASRPESHRGGYTF
TRBJ1-2,-,TRBV27,CASSFPGQPYTF
TRBJ2-5,-,TRBV28,CASSVLTAYQETQYF
TRBJ1-5,-,TRBV27,CASAGPDSNQPQHF
TRBJ2-1,TRBD1,TRBV4-1,CASSQISGTGGYNEQFF
TRBJ2-3,-,TRBV29-1,CVTVTDTQYF
TRBJ1-5,-,TRBV6-1,CASSDFLGGGNQPQHF
TRBJ2-3,-,TRBV6-5,CASSSAGGPTDTQYF
TRBJ1-2,-,TRBV4-3,CASSQDRLLGAFDGYTF
TRBJ1-2,TRBD1,TRBV19,CATLTGFNGYTF
TRBJ1-5,-,TRBV28,CASRGFSLGVHQPQHF